This note documents a single T cell receptor (beta chain) sequence. Its antigen is unidentified. The data are from a study of CD8+ T cells in alopecia areata. Notes on the study in general: The study also sequences resident alphabeta T cells of normal skin in scalp samples.

Germline V gene data show CDR1 as LNHNV and CDR2 as YYDKDF (reference sequence). The CDR3 loop spans 16 amino acids. Trimming cost V 1 base and J 10 bases, with 17 bases left between them. Using a FACSAria, the CD4+ and CD8+ T cells were sorted from the PBMCs. Extraction and reverse transcription of RNA yielded cDNA as the sequencing template. The data were produced by immunoSEQ multiplex PCR, yet TCRdb's version contains in-frame clones alone and is incomplete. Seen here are hundreds of thousands of clones, about 68% observed once, and the top ten hold approximately 1.2%. The chain has TRBV15 and TRBJ1-6; weak D call: TRBD1 (5 bases). This specimen was CD4+ T cells sorted from blood, taken at week 0. The sequence derives from a human donor with alopecia areata. The CDR3 loop reads CATSRGREVASSPLHF. CDR3 DNA: TGTGCCACCAGCAGAGGCAGGGAGGTGGCAAGCTCACCCCTCCACTTT.